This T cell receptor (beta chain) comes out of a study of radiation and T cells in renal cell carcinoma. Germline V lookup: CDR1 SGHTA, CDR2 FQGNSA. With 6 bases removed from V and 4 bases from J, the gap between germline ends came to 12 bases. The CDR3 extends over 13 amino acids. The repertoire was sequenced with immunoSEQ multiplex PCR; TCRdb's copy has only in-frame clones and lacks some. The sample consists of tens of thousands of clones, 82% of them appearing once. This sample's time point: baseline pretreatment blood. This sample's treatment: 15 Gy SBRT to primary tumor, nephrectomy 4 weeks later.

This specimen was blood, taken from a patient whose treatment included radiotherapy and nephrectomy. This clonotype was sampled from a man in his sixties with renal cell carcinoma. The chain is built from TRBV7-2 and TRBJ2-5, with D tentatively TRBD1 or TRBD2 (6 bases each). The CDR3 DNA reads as TGTGCCAGCAGTCGAGGGGGGACAGAGACCCAGTACTTC. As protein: CASSRGGTETQYF.